What follows are 8 T cell receptor beta chains derived from one specimen sequenced in a study of blood T cell repertoires in COVID-19 (TCRdb year 2020). Libraries were prepared through the immunoSEQ multiplex PCR assay. TCRdb took over this immuneACCESS table, retaining in-frame rearrangements with V and J assigned. Such tables are incomplete; in checked studies, under half of the missing clones stem from an unresolved V gene, and the remainder is unexplained. For this sample the table gives 150,000 to 200,000 clones, of which more than 70% were detected only once. Of the sample, about 3.5% falls within the top ten clones. The specimen sequenced was PBMCs or T cells enriched from blood (not recorded which). Source of these receptors: a woman between 50 and 59 years old in a cohort exposed to, infected with or recovered from COVID-19 (not recorded which).

The V call is TRBV5-1, the J call TRBJ2-3; the D gene is possibly TRBD2 (6 bases). CDR1 and CDR2 (germline): SGHRS, YFSETQ. The CDR3 has 15 residues. V was shortened by 4 bases and J by 2 bases, with 14 bases between the two germline ends. The CDR3 region is CASSVMGGDTDTQYF. DNA for the CDR3: TGCGCCAGCAGCGTTATGGGGGGAGACACAGATACGCAGTATTTT.

The chain recombines TRBV9 with TRBJ1-2; D not certain. V was trimmed by 0 bases and J by 4 bases, leaving 13 bases between them. The CDR3 runs 15 residues. Germline CDR1 reads SGDLS; CDR2 reads YYNGEE. CDR3 in DNA: TGTGCCAGCAGCGTAGAGGTCGGGGATTCCTATGGCTACACCTTC. It is translated as CASSVEVGDSYGYTF.

V is TRBV24-1 and J is TRBJ2-2; 10 nucleotides line up with TRBD1. The length of the CDR3 is 17 residues. V lost 4 bases, J lost 5 bases, and 9 bases stayed unmatched. Germline CDR1 KGHDR, CDR2 SFDVKD. CDR3 nucleotide sequence: TGTGCCACCAGTGACCGGCCTGGACAGGGGGGAACCGGGGAGCTGTTTTTT. Protein product: CATSDRPGQGGTGELFF.

V usage is TRBV3-1 (or the pseudogene TRBV3-2) and J usage is TRBJ2-1, with TRBD1 as a possible D gene (5 bases). CDR1 is LGHDT and CDR2 is YNNKEL in the germline V gene (reference sequence). The CDR3 sequence is 13 residues long. Trimming removed 3 bases from V and 4 bases from J, with 7 bases in between. The CDR3 spells CASSHQGYNEQFF. Here the CDR3 DNA reads TGTGCCAGCAGCCACCAGGGTTACAATGAGCAGTTCTTC.

The V and J genes are TRBV5-4 and TRBJ2-5; 9 bases align to TRBD1. Germline values: CDR1 SGHNT, CDR2 YYREEE (reference sequence). V lost 5 bases to trimming and J lost 4 bases; unmatched junction nucleotides: 3. The CDR3 sequence is 13 residues long. The CDR3 DNA is TGTGCCAGCAGAGGACAGGGGACAGAGACCCAGTACTTC. It yields the protein CASRGQGTETQYF. Filled out from reference TRBV5-4 and TRBJ2-5, the complete variable domain reads ETGVTQSPTHLIKTRGQQVTLRCSSQSGHNTVSWYQQALGQGPQFIFQYYREEENGRGNFPPRFSGLQFPNYSSELNVNALELDDSALYLCASRGQGTETQYFGPGTRLLVL.

The chain has TRBV5-1 and TRBJ1-6; TRBD1 might be the D (6 bases). The CDR3 spans 15 residues. Between the trimmed V and J ends, which lost 4 bases and 11 bases, there was a span of 19 bases. Looked up from germline, CDR1 is SGHRS and CDR2 is YFSETQ. As DNA, the CDR3 is TGCGCCAGCAGCCTGGACAGAATCGAACCAACACCCCTCCACTTT. This codes for CASSLDRIEPTPLHF.

The rearrangement uses TRBV7-9 and TRBJ1-1, with a weak D call TRBD1 (6 bases). Trimming shortened V by 6 bases and J by 1 base, and 15 bases separated the two germline ends. Germline V gives CDR1 SEHNR, CDR2 FQNEAQ (reference sequence). CDR3 length equals 15 residues. This chain's CDR3 is CASSQQGLKNTEAFF. Written as DNA, the CDR3 is TGTGCCAGCAGTCAACAGGGTTTGAAGAACACTGAAGCTTTCTTT.

The genes are TRBV11-2 and TRBJ1-5, with D unresolved. Germline values: CDR1 SGHAT, CDR2 FQNNGV. V gave up 2 bases and J gave up 7 bases, with 9 bases separating them. The CDR3 runs to 13 residues. The CDR3 loop is CASSLRVQQPQHF. CDR3 DNA sequence: TGTGCCAGCAGCTTACGGGTTCAACAGCCCCAGCATTTT.